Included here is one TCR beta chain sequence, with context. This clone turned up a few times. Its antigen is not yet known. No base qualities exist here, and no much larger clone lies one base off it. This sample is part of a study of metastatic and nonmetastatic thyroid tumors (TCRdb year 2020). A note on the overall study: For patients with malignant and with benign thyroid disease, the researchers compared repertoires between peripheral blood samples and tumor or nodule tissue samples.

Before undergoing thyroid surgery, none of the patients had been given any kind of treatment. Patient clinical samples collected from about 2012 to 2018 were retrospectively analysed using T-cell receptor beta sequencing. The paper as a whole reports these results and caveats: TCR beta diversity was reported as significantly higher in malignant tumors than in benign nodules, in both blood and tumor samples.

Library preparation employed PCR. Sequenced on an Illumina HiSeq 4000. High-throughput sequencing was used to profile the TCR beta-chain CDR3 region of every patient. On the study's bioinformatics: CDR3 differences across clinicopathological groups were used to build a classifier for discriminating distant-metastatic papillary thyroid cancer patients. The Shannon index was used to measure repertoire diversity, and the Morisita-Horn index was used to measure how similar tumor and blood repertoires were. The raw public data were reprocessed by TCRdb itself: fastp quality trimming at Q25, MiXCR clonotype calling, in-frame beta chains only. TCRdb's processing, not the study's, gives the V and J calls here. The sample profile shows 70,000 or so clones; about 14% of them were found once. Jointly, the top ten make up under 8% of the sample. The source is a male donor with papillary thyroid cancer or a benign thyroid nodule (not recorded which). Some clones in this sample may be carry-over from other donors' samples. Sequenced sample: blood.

The DNA sequence is as follows: TGTGCCAGCAGTTATTCACAGGGAAGCTACAATGAGCAGTTCTTC. Its translation is CASSYSQGSYNEQFF. The sequence is built from TRBV6-6 and TRBJ2-1; the D region possibly corresponds to TRBD1 (6 bases align). V is shortened by 3 bases, J by 3 bases, and the region joining them spans 12 bases. CDR1 MNHNY and CDR2 SVGAGI are derived from the germline V gene (reference sequence). The CDR3 measures 15 amino acids from cysteine to phenylalanine. Solely the CDR3 DNA is kept, with 45 bases framed from the first base.